Below, one T cell receptor (beta chain) is given with its context. The antigen remains undetermined. The sample originates from a study of shared clonotypes between healthy human individuals. Study outcomes and limitations: Enrolling few donors narrowed the genetic and exposure-history diversity that was represented. The study found lower generation probabilities in non-shared clonotypes than in those shared by all four donors.

CD45RA+ naive and CD45RA-negative memory subsets were separated from CD4+ cells. Genomic DNA of every subset was divided equally among multiple immunoSEQ plates. TCRdb's copy holds only in-frame clones and misses some; the assay was immunoSEQ multiplex PCR. The sample carries more than 900,000 clones, 78% recorded once. The source is a man younger than 35 in good health. Some clones in this sample may be carry-over from other donors' samples. The material sequenced was memory CD4+ T cells from PBMCs. Subset noted: CD45RA-negative fraction.

CDR3 residues: CASSKHNEQFF. In DNA, the CDR3 is TGTGCCAGCAGCAAACACAATGAGCAGTTCTTC. The chain has TRBV4-2 and TRBJ2-1; no clear D gene. The germline V and J ends were trimmed by 5 bases and 5 bases, with 4 bases remaining between them. From germline, CDR1 is LGHNA and CDR2 YNFKEQ. This CDR3 region has 11 residues.